Listed here are 16 T cell receptor beta chains from one sample, sequenced in a study of beta chain features in type 1 diabetes. These TCRs' antigens remain unknown. Regarding the study as a whole: Moderate yet significant TCRB CDR3 shortening was seen in Type 1 diabetes patients in all four CD4+ subsets.

The isolated RNA, all of it, was reverse transcribed, so expressed TCRB transcripts were what got sequenced. Assay: immunoSEQ multiplex PCR; the TCRdb copy retains only in-frame clones and omits some. The sample holds under 350,000 clones, 13% to 15% seen once. The sequenced sample consisted of naive CD4+ T cells from blood. The receptor source for this set is a man aged 30-40 years with type 1 diabetes.

This clone was observed a handful of times. The genes are TRBV2 and TRBJ2-4; D not resolved. Trimming took 5 bases from V and 5 from J, leaving 10 bases between them. CDR1 is SNHLY and CDR2 is FYNNEI in the germline V gene. This CDR3 has 13 residues. This CDR3 is CASSIQVQNIQYF. CDR3 bases: TGTGCCAGCAGTATCCAGGTCCAAAACATTCAGTACTTC.

The table lists this clone with a count of one. The chain recombines TRBV7-2 with TRBJ2-2; D possibly corresponds to TRBD2 (6 bases). The CDR3 contains 15 residues. From germline, CDR1 is SGHTA and CDR2 FQGNSA. Trimming took off 3 bases at V and 4 bases at J, with 12 bases between the two ends. The CDR3 DNA is TGTGCCAGCAGCTTCTCGGGACTGACCACCGGGGAGCTGTTTTTT. As protein: CASSFSGLTTGELFF.

The rearrangement links TRBV18 to TRBJ2-1; 8 bases agree with TRBD1. In germline, CDR1 is KGHSH, CDR2 LQKENI. Losses at the gene ends were 5 bases for V and 5 bases for J; bases not matched to a gene: 8. This CDR3 has 15 amino acids. CDR3 loop: CASSASGGRDNEQFF. DNA of the CDR3: TGTGCCAGCTCAGCCTCAGGGGGCCGGGACAATGAGCAGTTCTTC.

V gene TRBV18 combines with J gene TRBJ2-7; D perhaps matches TRBD2 (5 bases). CDR1 KGHSH and CDR2 LQKENI come from the germline V gene. With 3 bases removed from V and 5 bases from J, the gap between germline ends came to 11 bases. The CDR3 sequence is 13 residues long. The CDR3 loop reads CASSPEYGDEQYF. CDR3 DNA sequence: TGTGCCAGCTCACCCGAGTACGGGGACGAGCAGTACTTC.

The chain links TRBV4-2 to TRBJ2-1; D ambiguous. Germline loops: CDR1 LGHNA, CDR2 YNFKEQ. The CDR3 loop spans 16 amino acids. V lost 1 base to trimming and J lost 6 bases, with 16 bases between them. In DNA form, the CDR3 reads TGTGCCAGCAGCCAAGTATCCCTAGAATCGGTCAATGAGCAGTTCTTC. Protein sequence: CASSQVSLESVNEQFF.

This clone appeared a few times. The chain joins TRBV29-1 to TRBJ1-5; maybe TRBD1 (6 bases). Germline lookup yields CDR1 SQVTM and CDR2 ANQGSEA. The V gene lost 5 bases and the J gene lost 0 bases, with 17 bases spanning the gap. The CDR3 loop spans 16 amino acids. Here the CDR3 DNA reads TGCAGCGTTTCAACAGGACAGTCATATAGCAATCAGCCCCAGCATTTT. The encoded protein is CSVSTGQSYSNQPQHF.

This clone has a handful of counts. This chain uses TRBV6-5 with TRBJ2-1, with 10 bases lining up with TRBD2. The CDR3 contains 16 residues. CDR1 and CDR2 (germline): MNHEY, SVGAGI. V was clipped by 0 bases and J by 8 bases; unmatched bases: 7. The chain's CDR3 is CASSYSASGRGYEQFF. In DNA, the CDR3 is TGTGCCAGCAGTTACTCGGCTAGCGGGAGAGGGTATGAGCAGTTCTTC.

This clone was counted only a few times. J is TRBJ2-7 and V is TRBV27, with D possibly matching TRBD1 (6 bases). Trimming took off 5 bases at V and 2 bases at J, with 10 bases between the two ends. Germline loops: CDR1 MNHEY, CDR2 SMNVEV (reference sequence). There are 13 residues in the CDR3. This CDR3 reads CASSPQGPYEQYF. CDR3 in DNA: TGTGCCAGCAGTCCACAGGGCCCCTACGAGCAGTACTTC.

The chain carries TRBV30 and TRBJ1-5; 7 bases line up with TRBD1. The CDR3 totals 14 residues. V lost 0 bases to trimming and J lost 9 bases; unmatched junction nucleotides: 8. CDR1 GTSNPN and CDR2 SVGIG come from the germline V gene (reference sequence). The CDR3 here is CAWSVGGSGMPQHF. The CDR3 DNA reads as TGTGCCTGGAGTGTAGGGGGCTCGGGGATGCCCCAGCATTTT.

The J gene is TRBJ2-3, the V gene TRBV7-2; D uncertain. The V end was cut by 3 bases, the J end by 3 bases, with 4 bases between. CDR1 and CDR2 from the germline V gene are SGHTA and FQGNSA. The CDR3 runs to 12 residues. The CDR3 DNA sequence: TGTGCCAGCAGCTTCCAGACAGATACGCAGTATTTT. This encodes CASSFQTDTQYF.

This clone has just a few counts. The V call is TRBV5-1, the J call TRBJ2-5; TRBD2 agrees at 9 bases. This CDR3 spans 14 amino acids. CDR1 and CDR2 from the germline V gene are SGHRS and YFSETQ. V lost 1 base and J lost 2; bases outside the gene matches: 0. This CDR3 is CASSLTSGQETQYF. Here the CDR3 DNA reads TGCGCCAGCAGCTTGACTAGCGGGCAAGAGACCCAGTACTTC.

The chain carries TRBV25-1 and TRBJ2-6; 8 bases agree with TRBD1. J gave up 6 bases and V 8 bases, and 15 bases lay outside the gene matches. CDR1 is MGHDK, CDR2 SYGVNS, per germline. CDR3 length equals 17 residues. This CDR3 reads CASSLQGGAGVANVLTF. The CDR3 region has the DNA TGTGCCAGCTCCCTACAGGGGGGAGCTGGGGTGGCCAACGTCCTGACTTTC.

This clone has more than one count but fewer than ten. The genes are TRBV2 and TRBJ1-3; TRBD1 aligns across 7 bases. This CDR3 spans 14 amino acids. The ends lost 8 bases at V and 7 bases at J; junction bases unmatched: 11. The V gene's germline CDR1 is SNHLY and CDR2 FYNNEI. CDR3 coding DNA: TGTGCCAGCGGATGGACAGGATTTGGTAACACCATATATTTT. Translation: CASGWTGFGNTIYF.

This clone was seen more than once but under ten times. The chain combines TRBV5-6 with TRBJ2-7, with 8 nucleotides matching TRBD2. Germline V gene lookup returns CDR1 SGHDT and CDR2 YYEEEE. The V and J ends lost 2 bases and 4 bases, in that order; junction bases with no gene match: 8. CDR3 size: 15 residues. This CDR3 reads CASSLIAGHDYEQYF. The CDR3 coding sequence is TGTGCCAGCAGCTTAATAGCGGGACATGATTACGAGCAGTACTTC.

This chain uses TRBV6-6 with TRBJ2-2; no reliable D call. V was cut by 5 bases and J by 2 bases, with 12 bases left in between. The germline gives CDR1 MNHNY, CDR2 SVGAGI (reference sequence). The CDR3 covers 15 residues. For the CDR3, the DNA is TGTGCCAGCAGTCGCCTTCTGACTAACACCGGGGAGCTGTTTTTT. Translation gives CASSRLLTNTGELFF.

The gene calls are TRBV7-9 and TRBJ1-1, with a tentative D call TRBD1 (5 bases). Trimming took off 5 bases at V and 4 bases at J, with 14 bases between the two ends. The CDR3 runs to 14 residues. Germline assignment: CDR1 SEHNR and CDR2 FQNEAQ (reference sequence). The chain's CDR3 is CASSAQGGATEAFF. In DNA, the CDR3 is TGTGCCAGCAGCGCCCAGGGAGGGGCCACTGAAGCTTTCTTT.